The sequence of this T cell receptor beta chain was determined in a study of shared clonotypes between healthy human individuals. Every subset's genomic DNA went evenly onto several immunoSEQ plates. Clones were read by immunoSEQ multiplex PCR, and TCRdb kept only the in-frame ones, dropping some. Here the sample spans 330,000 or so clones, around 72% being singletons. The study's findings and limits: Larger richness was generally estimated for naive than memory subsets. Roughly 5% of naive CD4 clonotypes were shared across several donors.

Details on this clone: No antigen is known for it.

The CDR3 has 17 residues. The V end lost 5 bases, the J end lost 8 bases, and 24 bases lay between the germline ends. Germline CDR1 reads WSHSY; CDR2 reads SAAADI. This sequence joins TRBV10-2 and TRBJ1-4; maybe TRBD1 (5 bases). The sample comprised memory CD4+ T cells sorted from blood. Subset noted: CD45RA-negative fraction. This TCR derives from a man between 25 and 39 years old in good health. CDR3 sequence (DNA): TGCGCCAGCAGTCCTCAATCCCACCAGAGCAGGGAAGAAAAACTGTTTTTT. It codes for CASSPQSHQSREEKLFF.